This T cell receptor beta chain was documented in a study of T cells in Graves' hyperthyroidism and ophthalmopathy. Study-wide background: Peripheral blood draws took place at initial diagnosis, ahead of any treatment.

This clonotype was detected many times. The antigen remains undetermined. From RNA transcripts, TCR beta CDR3 regions were amplified. The HTBI primer set served for first-round RT-PCR of the TCR CDR3. TCRdb ran MiXCR on the multiplex PCR reads and lists one entry per CDR3 protein. This sample has some 300,000 distinct CDR3 sequences; roughly 13% occur once, and the top ten carry 6.5% to 10%. Diagnoses used clinical symptoms, serum thyroxine and TRAb, thyroid ultrasound and orbital computed tomography. Blood dates from first hyperthyroidism diagnosis, before any ophthalmopathy symptoms. Whole-study findings and limits: In the blood, most expanded thyroid clonotypes above 0.001 appeared as well.

This CDR3 comprises 14 residues. Germline assignment: CDR1 KGHSH and CDR2 LQKENI. V was pared by 2 bases and J by 3 bases, with 9 bases between. The chain combines TRBV18 with TRBJ2-3; D possibly corresponds to TRBD1 (6 bases). This TCR derives from a woman in her 30s with Graves' hyperthyroidism that later progressed to Graves' ophthalmopathy. The sample taken for sequencing was blood. This CDR3 is CASSPKQGTDTQYF. CDR3 DNA sequence: TGTGCCAGCTCACCAAAGCAGGGGACAGATACGCAGTATTTT.